A selection of T cell receptor beta chains follows, all from one sample in a study of T cells after yellow fever vaccination. Each CDR3 protein gets one entry after TCRdb re-called the 5' RACE reads with MiXCR. The sample shows about 69,000 distinct CDR3 sequences, approximately 5.9% of them seen only once. Sequencing was performed on CD4+ T cells sorted from PBMCs, taken roughly 15 days after the first yellow fever vaccination. These receptors were taken from a man younger than 35 who received the YFV17D yellow fever vaccine. The CDR3 runs from the conserved cysteine through the conserved F or W. D genes are given only for firm matches. Clone size, where shown, is once, few, many, or a class for clones that have expanded.

cdr3_aa cdr3_nt clone_size v_call d_call j_call
CASSIDGRGQDTQYF TGTGCCAGTAGTATAGACGGCAGGGGGCAAGATACGCAGTATTTT few TRBV19 TRBD1 TRBJ2-3
CSGRYNEQFF TGCAGTGGCCGTTACAATGAGCAGTTCTTC many TRBV20-1 . TRBJ2-1
CSATGLASNEQFF TGCAGTGCGACAGGACTAGCGAGCAATGAGCAGTTCTTC many TRBV20-1 TRBD2 TRBJ2-1
CASSFLALTMRTDTQYF TGTGCCAGCAGTTTTCTTGCCCTTACTATGAGGACAGATACGCAGTATTTT many TRBV28 . TRBJ2-3
CASSARLDSMSYEQYF TGTGCCAGCTCAGCTCGCCTGGACAGCATGTCCTACGAGCAGTACTTC many TRBV18 . TRBJ2-7
CASSASWGQGNFNEQFF TGTGCCAGCAGTGCTTCCTGGGGACAGGGGAATTTCAATGAGCAGTTCTTC many TRBV6-2/TRBV6-3 TRBD1 TRBJ2-1
CASSNPGQGNTEAFF TGTGCCAGCAGTAATCCGGGACAGGGGAACACTGAAGCTTTCTTT many TRBV6-5 TRBD1 TRBJ1-1
CASSLVGGLYNEQFF TGCGCCAGCAGCTTGGTTGGGGGGTTATACAATGAGCAGTTCTTC many TRBV5-1 . TRBJ2-1
CASSQTGGRQPQHF TGTGCCAGCAGTCAGACAGGGGGAAGGCAGCCCCAGCATTTT . TRBV6-1 TRBD1 TRBJ1-5
CASCLPLTRDPPLETQYF TGCGCCAGCTGCTTGCCTTTGACACGGGACCCCCCATTAGAGACCCAGTACTTC . TRBV5-1 . TRBJ2-5
CASSFYRDSDLEAFF TGTGCCAGCAGTTTTTACCGGGACTCGGATTTAGAAGCTTTCTTT many TRBV12-3/TRBV12-4 . TRBJ1-1
CASSLGTGTYGYTF TGCGCCAGCAGCTTGGGTACTGGGACCTATGGCTACACCTTC many TRBV5-1 . TRBJ1-2
CASSLLLSGAFF TGTGCCAGCAGCTTACTTCTATCCGGAGCGTTCTTC many TRBV5-8 . TRBJ2-1
CASSLPLPIERTSYNEQFF TGCGCCAGCAGCTTGCCCCTCCCGATAGAGCGGACCTCCTACAATGAGCAGTTCTTC many TRBV5-1 . TRBJ2-1
CASSQGYSPPFLDEQFF TGTGCCAGCAGCCAAGGGTACAGCCCTCCCTTTTTGGATGAGCAGTTCTTC many TRBV3-1 . TRBJ2-1
CASSFRYSPLHF TGTGCCAGCAGTTTTAGGTACTCACCCCTCCACTTT . TRBV12-3/TRBV12-4 . TRBJ1-6
CANSTRDSNSPLHF TGTGCCAACAGCACCCGGGACAGTAATTCACCCCTCCACTTT . TRBV21-1 . TRBJ1-6
CASSLGRNTGELFF TGTGCCAGCAGCTTAGGCAGAAACACCGGGGAGCTGTTTTTT many TRBV7-2 . TRBJ2-2
CASSLFRGASEQYF TGTGCCAGCAGCTTGTTCCGGGGGGCGTCCGAGCAGTACTTC many TRBV5-6 . TRBJ2-7
CASSRTGGPNEKLFF TGTGCCAGCAGCCGTACAGGGGGCCCTAATGAAAAACTGTTTTTT many TRBV7-3 TRBD1 TRBJ1-4
CASSATSGGPYNEQFF TGTGCCAGCAGCGCGACGAGCGGGGGGCCTTACAATGAGCAGTTCTTC many TRBV4-2 TRBD2 TRBJ2-1
CASSLAGDVWKTQYF TGTGCCAGCAGCTTAGCAGGGGACGTTTGGAAGACCCAGTACTTC many TRBV7-9 . TRBJ2-5
CASSHGRGGAGADTQYF TGTGCCAGCAGCCATGGAAGGGGGGGAGCGGGGGCAGATACGCAGTATTTT many TRBV4-2 TRBD2 TRBJ2-3
CASSLAGGGGETQYF TGCGCCAGCAGCTTGGCCGGCGGGGGCGGAGAGACCCAGTACTTC many TRBV5-1 . TRBJ2-5
CASSTYGLAGQETQYF TGTGCCAGCTCAACCTACGGGCTAGCGGGTCAAGAGACCCAGTACTTC many TRBV18 TRBD2 TRBJ2-5
CASRSPEGGYGYTF TGCGCCAGCAGATCGCCGGAGGGGGGCTATGGCTACACCTTC many TRBV5-1 . TRBJ1-2
CASSYRGNQPQHF TGTGCCAGCAGTTACCGCGGGAATCAGCCCCAGCATTTT many TRBV6-5 . TRBJ1-5
CASSVTWEGAQKTQYF TGTGCCAGCAGCGTGACCTGGGAGGGGGCTCAAAAGACCCAGTACTTC many TRBV7-6 . TRBJ2-5